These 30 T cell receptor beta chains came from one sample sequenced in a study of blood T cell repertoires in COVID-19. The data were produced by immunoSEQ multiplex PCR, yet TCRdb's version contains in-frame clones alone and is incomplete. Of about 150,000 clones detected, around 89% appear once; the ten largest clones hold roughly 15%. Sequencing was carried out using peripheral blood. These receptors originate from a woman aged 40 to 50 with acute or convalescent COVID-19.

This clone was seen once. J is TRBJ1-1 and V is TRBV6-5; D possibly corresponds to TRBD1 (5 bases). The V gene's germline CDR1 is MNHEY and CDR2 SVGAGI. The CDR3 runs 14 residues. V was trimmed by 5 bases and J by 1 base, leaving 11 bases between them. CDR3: CASSHRPRNTEAFF. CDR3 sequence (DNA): TGTGCCAGCAGTCACAGGCCTAGGAACACTGAAGCTTTCTTT.

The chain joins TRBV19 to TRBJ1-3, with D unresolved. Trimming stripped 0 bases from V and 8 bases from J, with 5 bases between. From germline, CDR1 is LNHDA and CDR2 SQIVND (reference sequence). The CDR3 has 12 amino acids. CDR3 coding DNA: TGTGCCAGTAGTATAGATCTACACACCATATATTTT. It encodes CASSIDLHTIYF.

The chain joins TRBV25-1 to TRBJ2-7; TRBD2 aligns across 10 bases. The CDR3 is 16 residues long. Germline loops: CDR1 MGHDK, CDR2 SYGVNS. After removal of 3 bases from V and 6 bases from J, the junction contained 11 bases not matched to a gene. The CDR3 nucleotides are TGTGCCAGCAGTGACCCGCCGGGACTAGCGAAAGGCGAGCAGTACTTC. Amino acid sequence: CASSDPPGLAKGEQYF.

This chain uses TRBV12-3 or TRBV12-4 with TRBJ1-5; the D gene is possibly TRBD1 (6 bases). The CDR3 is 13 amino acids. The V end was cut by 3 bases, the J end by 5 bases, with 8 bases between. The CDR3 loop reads CASSLSGDQPQHF. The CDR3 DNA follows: TGTGCCAGCAGTTTGTCAGGGGATCAGCCCCAGCATTTT.

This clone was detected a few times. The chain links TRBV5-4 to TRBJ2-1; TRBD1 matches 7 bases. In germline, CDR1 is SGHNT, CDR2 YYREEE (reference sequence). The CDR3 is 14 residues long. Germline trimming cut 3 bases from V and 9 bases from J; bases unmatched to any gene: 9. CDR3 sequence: CASSWDSLRPEQFF. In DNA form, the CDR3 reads TGTGCCAGCAGCTGGGACAGCCTTAGACCTGAGCAGTTCTTC.

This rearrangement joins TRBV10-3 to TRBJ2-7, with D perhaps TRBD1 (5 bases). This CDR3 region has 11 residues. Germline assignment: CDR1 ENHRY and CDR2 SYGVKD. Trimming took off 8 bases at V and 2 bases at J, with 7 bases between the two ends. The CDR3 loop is CAIGATYEQYF. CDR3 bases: TGTGCCATCGGGGCTACCTACGAGCAGTACTTC.

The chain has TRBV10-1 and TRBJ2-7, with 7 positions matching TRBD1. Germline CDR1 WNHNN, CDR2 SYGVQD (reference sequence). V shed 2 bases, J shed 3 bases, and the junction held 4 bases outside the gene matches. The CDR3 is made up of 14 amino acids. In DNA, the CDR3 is TGCGCCAGCAGTGAGGGGGACAGATACTACGAGCAGTACTTC. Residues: CASSEGDRYYEQYF.

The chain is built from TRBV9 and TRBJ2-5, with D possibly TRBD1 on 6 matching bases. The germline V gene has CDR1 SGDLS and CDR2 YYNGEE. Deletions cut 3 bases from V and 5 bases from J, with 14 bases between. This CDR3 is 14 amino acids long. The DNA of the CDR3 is TGTGCCAGCAGCGCCGGACAGATTGAGGAGACCCAGTACTTC. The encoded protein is CASSAGQIEETQYF. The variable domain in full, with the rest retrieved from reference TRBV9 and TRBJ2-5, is DSGVTQTPKHLITATGQRVTLRCSPRSGDLSVYWYQQSLDQGLQFLIQYYNGEERAKGNILERFSAQQFPDLHSELNLSSLELGDSALYFCASSAGQIEETQYFGPGTRLLVL.

The CDR3 region is CAISEPTSGRHNEQFF. The CDR3 DNA is TGTGCCATCAGTGAGCCGACTAGCGGGAGACACAATGAGCAGTTCTTC. The rearrangement links TRBV10-3 to TRBJ2-1; TRBD2 matches 12 bases. The CDR3 has 16 amino acids. J was trimmed by 5 bases and V by 2 bases; bases with no gene match: 4. CDR1 is ENHRY and CDR2 is SYGVKD in the germline V gene.

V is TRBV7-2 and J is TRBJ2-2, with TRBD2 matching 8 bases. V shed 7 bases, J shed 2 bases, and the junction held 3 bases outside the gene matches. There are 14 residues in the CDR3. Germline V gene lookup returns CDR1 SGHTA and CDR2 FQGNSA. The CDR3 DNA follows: TGTGCCAGCACCGGGGGGGGAAACACCGGGGAGCTGTTTTTT. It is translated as CASTGGGNTGELFF.

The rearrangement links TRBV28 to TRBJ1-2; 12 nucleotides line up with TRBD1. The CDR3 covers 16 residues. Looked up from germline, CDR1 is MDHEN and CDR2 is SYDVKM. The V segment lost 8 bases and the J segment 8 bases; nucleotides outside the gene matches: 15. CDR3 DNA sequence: TGTGCCAGCCGGGAGGGGGACAGGGGGCGCCTTAAGGGCTACACCTTC. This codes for CASREGDRGRLKGYTF.

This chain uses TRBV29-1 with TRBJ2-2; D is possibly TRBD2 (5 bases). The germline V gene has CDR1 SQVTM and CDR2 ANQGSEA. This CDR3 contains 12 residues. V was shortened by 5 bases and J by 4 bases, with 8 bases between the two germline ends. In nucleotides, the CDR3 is TGCAGCGTTTTGGGAGCCACCGGGGAGCTGTTTTTT. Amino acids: CSVLGATGELFF.

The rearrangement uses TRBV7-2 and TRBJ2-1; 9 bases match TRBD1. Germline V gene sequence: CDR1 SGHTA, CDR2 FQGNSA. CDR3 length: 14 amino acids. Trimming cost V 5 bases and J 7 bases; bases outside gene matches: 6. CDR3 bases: TGTGCCAGCAGCATCCGGGACAGGGTAAATGAGCAGTTCTTC. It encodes CASSIRDRVNEQFF.

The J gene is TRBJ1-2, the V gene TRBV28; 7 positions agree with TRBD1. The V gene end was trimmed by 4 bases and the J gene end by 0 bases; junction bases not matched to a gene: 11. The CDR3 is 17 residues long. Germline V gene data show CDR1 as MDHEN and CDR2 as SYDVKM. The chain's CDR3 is CASSSYIGTVTNYGYTF. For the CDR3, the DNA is TGTGCCAGCAGTTCATATATTGGGACAGTTACTAACTATGGCTACACCTTC.

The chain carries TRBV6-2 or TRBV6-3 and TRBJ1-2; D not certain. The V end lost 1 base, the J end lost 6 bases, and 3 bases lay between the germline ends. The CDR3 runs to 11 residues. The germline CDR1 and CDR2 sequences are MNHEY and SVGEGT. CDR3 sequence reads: CASSYYNGYTF. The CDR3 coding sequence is TGTGCCAGCAGTTACTATAATGGCTACACCTTC.

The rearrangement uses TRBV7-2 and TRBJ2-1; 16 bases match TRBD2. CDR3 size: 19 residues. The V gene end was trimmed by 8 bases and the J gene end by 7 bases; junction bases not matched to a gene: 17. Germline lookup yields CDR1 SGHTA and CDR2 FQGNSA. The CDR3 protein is CASQAPGLAGGPLGNEQFF. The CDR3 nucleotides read TGTGCCAGCCAAGCGCCGGGACTAGCGGGAGGGCCCCTAGGGAATGAGCAGTTCTTC.

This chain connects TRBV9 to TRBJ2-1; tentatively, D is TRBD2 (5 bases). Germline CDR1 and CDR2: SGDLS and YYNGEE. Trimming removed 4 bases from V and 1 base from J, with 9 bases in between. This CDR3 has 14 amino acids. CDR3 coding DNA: TGTGCCAGCAGCACCAGCGGTTCCTACAATGAGCAGTTCTTC. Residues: CASSTSGSYNEQFF.

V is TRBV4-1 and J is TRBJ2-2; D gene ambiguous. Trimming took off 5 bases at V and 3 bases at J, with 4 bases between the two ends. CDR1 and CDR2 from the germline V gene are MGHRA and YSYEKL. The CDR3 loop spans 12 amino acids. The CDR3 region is CASSSYTGELFF. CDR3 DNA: TGCGCCAGCAGCTCTTACACCGGGGAGCTGTTTTTT.

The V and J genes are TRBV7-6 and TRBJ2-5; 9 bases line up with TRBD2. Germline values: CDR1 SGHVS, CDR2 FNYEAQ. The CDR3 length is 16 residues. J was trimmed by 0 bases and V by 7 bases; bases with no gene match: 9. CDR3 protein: CASTLGPSGNQETQYF. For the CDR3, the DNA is TGTGCCAGCACCCTAGGTCCTAGCGGGAACCAAGAGACCCAGTACTTC.

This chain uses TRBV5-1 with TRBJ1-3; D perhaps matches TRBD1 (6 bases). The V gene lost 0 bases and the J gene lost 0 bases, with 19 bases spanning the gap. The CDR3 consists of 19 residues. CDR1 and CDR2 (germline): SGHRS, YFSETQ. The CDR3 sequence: CASSLVVLNRDNSGNTIYF. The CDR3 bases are TGCGCCAGCAGCTTGGTAGTCCTTAACCGGGACAACTCTGGAAACACCATATATTTT.

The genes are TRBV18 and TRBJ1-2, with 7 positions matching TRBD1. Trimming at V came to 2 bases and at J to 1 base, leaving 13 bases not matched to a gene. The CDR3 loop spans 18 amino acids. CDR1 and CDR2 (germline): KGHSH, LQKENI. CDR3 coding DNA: TGTGCCAGCTCACCAACCGAGGACAGGAGGAGGATTAACTATGGCTACACCTTC. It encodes CASSPTEDRRRINYGYTF.

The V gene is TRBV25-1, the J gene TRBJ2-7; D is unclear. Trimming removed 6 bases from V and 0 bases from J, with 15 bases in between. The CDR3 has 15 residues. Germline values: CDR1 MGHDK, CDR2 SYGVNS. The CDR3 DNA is TGTGCCAGCAGCGCTTCAGGTTCCCCCTCCTACGAGCAGTACTTC. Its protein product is CASSASGSPSYEQYF.

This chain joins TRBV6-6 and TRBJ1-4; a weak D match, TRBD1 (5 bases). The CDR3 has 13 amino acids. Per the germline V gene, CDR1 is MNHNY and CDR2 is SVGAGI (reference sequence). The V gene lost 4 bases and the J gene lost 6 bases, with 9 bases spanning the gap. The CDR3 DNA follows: TGTGCCAGCAGTTCGACAGTCGATGAAAAACTGTTTTTT. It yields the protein CASSSTVDEKLFF.

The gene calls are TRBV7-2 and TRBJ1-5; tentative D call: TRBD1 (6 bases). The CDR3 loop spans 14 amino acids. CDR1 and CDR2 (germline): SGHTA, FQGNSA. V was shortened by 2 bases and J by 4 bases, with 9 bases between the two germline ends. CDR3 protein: CASSLNQGNQPQHF. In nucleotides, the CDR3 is TGTGCCAGCAGCTTAAATCAGGGGAATCAGCCCCAGCATTTT.

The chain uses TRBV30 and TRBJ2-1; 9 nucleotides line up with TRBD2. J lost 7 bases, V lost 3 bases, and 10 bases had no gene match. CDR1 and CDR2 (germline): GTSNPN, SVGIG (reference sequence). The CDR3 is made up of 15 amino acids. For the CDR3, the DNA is TGTGCCTGGAGGACTAGCGGCCGAAATCTTAATGAGCAGTTCTTC. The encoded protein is CAWRTSGRNLNEQFF. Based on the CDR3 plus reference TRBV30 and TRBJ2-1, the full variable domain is SQTIHQWPATLVQPVGSPLSLECTVEGTSNPNLYWYRQAAGRGLQLLFYSVGIGQISSEVPQNLSASRPQDRQFILSSKKLLLSDSGFYLCAWRTSGRNLNEQFFGPGTRLTVL.

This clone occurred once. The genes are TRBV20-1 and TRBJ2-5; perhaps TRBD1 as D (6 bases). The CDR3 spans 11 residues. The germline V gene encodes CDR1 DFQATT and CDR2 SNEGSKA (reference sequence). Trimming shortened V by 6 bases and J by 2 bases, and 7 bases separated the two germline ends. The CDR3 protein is CSAQGQETQYF. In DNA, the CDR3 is TGCAGTGCACAGGGTCAAGAGACCCAGTACTTC.

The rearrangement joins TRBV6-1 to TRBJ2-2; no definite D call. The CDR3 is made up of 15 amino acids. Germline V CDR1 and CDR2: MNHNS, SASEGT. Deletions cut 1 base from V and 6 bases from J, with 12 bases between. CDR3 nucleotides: TGTGCCAGCAGTGAAGGATTCACTCTGGCCGGGGAGCTGTTTTTT. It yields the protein CASSEGFTLAGELFF.

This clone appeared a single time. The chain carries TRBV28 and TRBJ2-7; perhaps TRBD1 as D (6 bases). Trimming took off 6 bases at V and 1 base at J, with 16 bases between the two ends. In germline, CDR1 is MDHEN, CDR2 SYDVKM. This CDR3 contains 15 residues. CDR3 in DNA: TGTGCCAGCAGCCCCTGGACAGCGGCTTCCTACGAGCAGTACTTC. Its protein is CASSPWTAASYEQYF.

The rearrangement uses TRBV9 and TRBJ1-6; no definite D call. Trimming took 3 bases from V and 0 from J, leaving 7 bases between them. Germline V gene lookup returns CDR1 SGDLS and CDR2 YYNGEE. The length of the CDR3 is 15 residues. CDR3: CASSARSSYNSPLHF. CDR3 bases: TGTGCCAGCAGCGCGCGAAGCTCCTATAATTCACCCCTCCACTTT. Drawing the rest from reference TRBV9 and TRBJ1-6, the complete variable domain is DSGVTQTPKHLITATGQRVTLRCSPRSGDLSVYWYQQSLDQGLQFLIQYYNGEERAKGNILERFSAQQFPDLHSELNLSSLELGDSALYFCASSARSSYNSPLHFGNGTRLTVT.

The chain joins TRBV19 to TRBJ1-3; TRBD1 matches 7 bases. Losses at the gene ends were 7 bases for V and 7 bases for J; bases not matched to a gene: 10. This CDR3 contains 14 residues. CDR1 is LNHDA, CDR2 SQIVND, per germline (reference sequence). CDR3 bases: TGTGCCAGTACCTCGAAGGACAGGTGGAACACCATATATTTT. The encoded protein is CASTSKDRWNTIYF.